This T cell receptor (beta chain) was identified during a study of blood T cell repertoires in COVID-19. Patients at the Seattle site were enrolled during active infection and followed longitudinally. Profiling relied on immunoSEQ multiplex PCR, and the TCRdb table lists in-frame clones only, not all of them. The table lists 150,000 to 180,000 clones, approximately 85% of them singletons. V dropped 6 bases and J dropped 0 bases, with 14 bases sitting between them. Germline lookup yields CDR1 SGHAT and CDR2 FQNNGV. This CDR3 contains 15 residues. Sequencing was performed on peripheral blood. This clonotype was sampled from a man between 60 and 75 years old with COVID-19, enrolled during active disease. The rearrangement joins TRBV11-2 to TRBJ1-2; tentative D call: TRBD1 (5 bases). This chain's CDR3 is CASRGEGPPNYGYTF. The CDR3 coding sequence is TGTGCCAGCAGGGGGGAGGGCCCCCCTAACTATGGCTACACCTTC. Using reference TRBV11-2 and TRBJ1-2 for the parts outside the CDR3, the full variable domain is EAGVAQSPRYKIIEKRQSVAFWCNPISGHATLYWYQQILGQGPKLLIQFQNNGVVDDSQLPKDRFSAERLKGVDSTLKIQPAKLEDSAVYLCASRGEGPPNYGYTFGSGTRLTVV.